The table lists the clone carrying this T cell receptor (beta chain) with a few counts. The authors ran a second PCR of roughly 6 to 12 cycles using a sample-barcoded 5' primer and a J-beta primer mix. At least 2.5 million CDR3-containing paired-end reads were obtained per sample. Via MiXCR, TCRdb re-called the 5' RACE reads, giving one row per CDR3 protein. The table lists about 1.6 million distinct CDR3 sequences, about 32% of them singletons. The data belong to a study of blood T cells in healthy people across ages. Each donor supplied ten milliliters of peripheral blood. The authors isolated at least 6 million PBMCs per sample. The source is a young woman in good health. Sequencing input: blood.

The CDR3 loop reads CAWSPGGAGETQYF. The DNA of the CDR3 is TGTGCCTGGAGCCCCGGGGGCGCAGGAGAGACCCAGTACTTC. This sequence joins TRBV30 and TRBJ2-5; D could derive from TRBD1 or TRBD2 (6 bases each). Germline-derived CDR1 and CDR2 are GTSNPN and SVGIG (reference sequence). The V end was cut by 3 bases, the J end by 4 bases, with 15 bases between. CDR3 length equals 14 residues.